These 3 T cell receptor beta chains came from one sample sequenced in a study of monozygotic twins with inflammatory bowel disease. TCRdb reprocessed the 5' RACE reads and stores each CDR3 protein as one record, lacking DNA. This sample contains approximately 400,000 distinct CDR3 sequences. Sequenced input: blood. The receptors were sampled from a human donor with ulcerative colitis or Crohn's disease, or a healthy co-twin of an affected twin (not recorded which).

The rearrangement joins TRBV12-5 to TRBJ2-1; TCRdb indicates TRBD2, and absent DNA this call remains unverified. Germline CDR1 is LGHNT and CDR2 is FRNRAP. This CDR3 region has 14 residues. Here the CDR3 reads CASGRRDRENEQFF.

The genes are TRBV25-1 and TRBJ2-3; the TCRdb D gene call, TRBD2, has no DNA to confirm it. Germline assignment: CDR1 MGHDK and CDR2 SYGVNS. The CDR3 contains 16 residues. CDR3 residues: CASSEGAGGLSDTQYF. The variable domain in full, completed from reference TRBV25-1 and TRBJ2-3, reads EADIYQTPRYLVIGTGKKITLECSQTMGHDKMYWYQQDPGMELHLIHYSYGVNSTEKGDLSSESTVSRIRTEHFPLTLESARPSHTSQYLCASSEGAGGLSDTQYFGPGTRLTVL.

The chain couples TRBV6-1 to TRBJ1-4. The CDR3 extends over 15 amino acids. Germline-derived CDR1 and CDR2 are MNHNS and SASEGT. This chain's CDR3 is CASRRDLGDNEKLFF.